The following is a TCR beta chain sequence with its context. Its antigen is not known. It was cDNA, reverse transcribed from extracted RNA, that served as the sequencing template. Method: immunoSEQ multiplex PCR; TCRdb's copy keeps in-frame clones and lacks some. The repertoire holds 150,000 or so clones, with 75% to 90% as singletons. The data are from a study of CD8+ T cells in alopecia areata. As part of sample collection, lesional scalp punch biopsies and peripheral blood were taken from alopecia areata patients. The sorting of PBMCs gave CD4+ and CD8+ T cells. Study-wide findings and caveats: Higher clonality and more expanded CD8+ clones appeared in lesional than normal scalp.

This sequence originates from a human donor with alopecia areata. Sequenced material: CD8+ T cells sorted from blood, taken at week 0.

The CDR3 sequence: CASSLSGVGYGYTF. The CDR3 DNA is TGTGCCAGCAGCTTATCTGGGGTTGGCTATGGCTACACCTTC. This chain connects TRBV7-9 to TRBJ1-2; D is unresolved. The CDR3 is 14 amino acids. Germline assignment: CDR1 SEHNR and CDR2 FQNEAQ (reference sequence). Between the trimmed V and J ends, which lost 2 bases and 4 bases, there was a span of 11 bases.